The 32 T cell receptor beta chains listed next were all sequenced from one sample in a study of technical replicates of blood from a handful of donors. Sequencing used immunoSEQ multiplex PCR; TCRdb keeps in-frame clones, though not all of them. The table has about 56,000 clones, 80% to 95% seen once; the top ten hold approximately 4.5%. Material for sequencing was PBMCs. Receptors originate from a human donor in good health. Some clones in this sample may be carry-over from other donors' samples.

This rearrangement joins TRBV4-1 to TRBJ1-5, with 8 bases aligning to TRBD1. The CDR3 loop spans 15 amino acids. Germline V gene data show CDR1 as MGHRA and CDR2 as YSYEKL. With V trimmed by 1 base and J by 5 bases, 4 bases remained unmatched. The CDR3 sequence: CASSQVGQGDQPQHF. The CDR3 DNA follows: TGCGCCAGCAGCCAAGTTGGACAGGGTGATCAGCCCCAGCATTTT.

Worth noting for this clone: The junction and the germline gene differ at one end; a read error may be behind it. This chain connects TRBV7-2 to TRBJ2-7, with TRBD2 as a possible D gene (5 bases). The CDR3 is made up of 13 amino acids. The germline CDR1 and CDR2 sequences are SGHTA and FQGNSA. This CDR3 reads CASRPDWSFEQYF. The CDR3 nucleotides read TGTGCCAGCAGACCGGACTGGTCCTTCGAGCAGTACTTC.

This chain joins TRBV6-1 and TRBJ2-1; 9 bases line up with TRBD2. The CDR3 consists of 14 residues. V was pared by 5 bases and J by 5 bases, with 4 bases of the junction left unmatched. Germline V lookup: CDR1 MNHNS, CDR2 SASEGT. CDR3 sequence reads: CASSSLAGHNEQFF. CDR3 nucleotides: TGTGCCAGCAGTTCCCTAGCGGGGCACAATGAGCAGTTCTTC.

The J gene is TRBJ2-5, the V gene TRBV7-9; D remains ambiguous. The germline V and J ends were trimmed by 5 bases and 5 bases, with 12 bases remaining between them. Germline V gene lookup returns CDR1 SEHNR and CDR2 FQNEAQ (reference sequence). The CDR3 has 13 residues. The CDR3: CASSELMRETQYF. For the CDR3, the DNA is TGTGCCAGCAGCGAATTAATGCGGGAGACCCAGTACTTC.

The CDR3 protein is CASSFVTDFRAYEQYF. CDR3 in DNA: TGTGCCAGCAGCTTCGTTACGGACTTTCGGGCCTACGAGCAGTACTTC. The J gene is TRBJ2-7, the V gene TRBV5-8; a possible D gene is TRBD2 (5 bases). The V end was cut by 2 bases, the J end by 2 bases, with 17 bases between. The length of the CDR3 is 16 residues. Germline lookup yields CDR1 SGHTS and CDR2 YDEGEE.

The chain links TRBV4-1 to TRBJ2-7; D uncertain. This CDR3 is 15 amino acids long. V was pared by 0 bases and J by 0 bases, with 9 bases between. Germline CDR1 reads MGHRA; CDR2 reads YSYEKL. CDR3 loop: CASSQDTVSSYEQYF. The CDR3 nucleotides are TGCGCCAGCAGCCAAGATACAGTAAGCTCCTACGAGCAGTACTTC.

The CDR3 DNA follows: TGTGCCAGCAGCCGATCCGGGACAGGTAACTATGGCTACACCTTC. Translation: CASSRSGTGNYGYTF. The V and J genes are TRBV4-2 and TRBJ1-2; 8 bases line up with TRBD1. Trimming cost V 4 bases and J 1 base; bases outside gene matches: 5. Per germline, CDR1 LGHNA and CDR2 YNFKEQ. The CDR3 is 15 amino acids.

The chain links TRBV28 to TRBJ1-2; no clear D. CDR1 is MDHEN and CDR2 is SYDVKM in the germline V gene. The CDR3 extends over 15 amino acids. V was cut by 1 base and J by 2 bases, with 11 bases left in between. The CDR3 loop reads CASSLSWAVNYGYTF. Here the CDR3 DNA reads TGTGCCAGCAGTTTATCATGGGCCGTCAACTATGGCTACACCTTC.

The CDR3 loop reads CASSPGTVSGNTQYF. The DNA of the CDR3 is TGTGCCAGCAGCCCAGGGACAGTTAGCGGGAATACGCAGTATTTT. This chain links TRBV7-8 with TRBJ2-3, with D tentatively TRBD2 (8 bases). Germline V gives CDR1 SGHVS, CDR2 FQNEAQ. The CDR3 is 15 amino acids. V was pared by 5 bases and J by 7 bases, with 19 bases between.

This clone has a single count. The J gene is TRBJ1-2, the V gene TRBV6-5; D remains unclear. V lost 7 bases and J lost 13, with 28 bases in between. Per the germline V gene, CDR1 is MNHEY and CDR2 is SVGAGI. CDR3 length equals 15 residues. The CDR3 loop reads CASTPDGRGTIRSTF. CDR3 DNA sequence: TGTGCCAGCACTCCTGACGGACGGGGAACTATTAGGAGCACCTTC.

This chain links TRBV28 with TRBJ2-7, with 11 bases identical to TRBD1. J gave up 3 bases and V 8 bases, and 3 bases lay outside the gene matches. CDR3 size: 13 residues. The germline V gene has CDR1 MDHEN and CDR2 SYDVKM. CDR3 nucleotide sequence: TGTGCCAGCGGACAGGGGGCCTTCTACGAGCAGTACTTC. Residues: CASGQGAFYEQYF.

This clone was observed a single time. The chain carries TRBV7-3 and TRBJ2-7, with 10 bases aligning to TRBD2. From germline, CDR1 is SGHTA and CDR2 FQGTGA. The CDR3 extends over 14 amino acids. With V trimmed by 6 bases and J by 0 bases, 2 bases remained unmatched. The CDR3 coding sequence is TGTGCCAGCAGGCCTAGCGGGAGCTCCTACGAGCAGTACTTC. Its translation is CASRPSGSSYEQYF.

The count of this clone is one. The V call is TRBV2, the J call TRBJ2-7, with D possibly TRBD1 on 6 matching bases. V was clipped by 5 bases and J by 6 bases, with 23 bases between them. There are 16 residues in the CDR3. Germline lookup yields CDR1 SNHLY and CDR2 FYNNEI. The CDR3 reads CASSQNGRQAPGEQYF. CDR3 bases: TGTGCCAGCAGTCAAAACGGAAGACAGGCCCCGGGCGAGCAGTACTTC.

Here the CDR3 reads CASRMTGRTEAFF. CDR3 nucleotide sequence: TGTGCCAGCAGGATGACAGGGAGAACTGAAGCTTTCTTT. The chain links TRBV6-5 to TRBJ1-1; 7 bases are shared with TRBD1. Germline CDR1 and CDR2: MNHEY and SVGAGI. The CDR3 runs 13 residues. V shed 6 bases and J 5 bases; nucleotides not matched to a gene: 6.

The V gene is TRBV6-6, the J gene TRBJ2-1, with 10 bases identical to TRBD1. The trim removed 5 bases at V and 2 bases at J, leaving 6 bases unmatched. Germline values: CDR1 MNHNY, CDR2 SVGAGI (reference sequence). CDR3 length: 16 residues. The CDR3 region is CASSQPGQGAYNEQFF. The DNA for the CDR3 is TGTGCCAGCAGTCAGCCCGGACAGGGGGCCTACAATGAGCAGTTCTTC.

This clone has only one observation. This sequence joins TRBV19 and TRBJ1-1; D not resolved. The CDR3 sequence is 13 residues long. The V and J ends lost 6 bases and 1 base respectively, with 9 bases between them. The germline gives CDR1 LNHDA, CDR2 SQIVND (reference sequence). CDR3 protein: CASRSVGNTEAFF. The CDR3 coding sequence is TGTGCCAGTAGAAGCGTAGGGAACACTGAAGCTTTCTTT. Drawing the rest from reference TRBV19 and TRBJ1-1, the complete variable domain is DGGITQSPKYLFRKEGQNVTLSCEQNLNHDAMYWYRQDPGQGLRLIYYSQIVNDFQKGDIAEGYSVSREKKESFPLTVTSAQKNPTAFYLCASRSVGNTEAFFGQGTRLTVV.

The rearrangement joins TRBV29-1 to TRBJ2-5; 8 bases align to TRBD2. The CDR3 loop spans 14 amino acids. The germline CDR1 and CDR2 sequences are SQVTM and ANQGSEA. V was clipped by 2 bases and J by 4 bases; unmatched bases: 6. As DNA, the CDR3 is TGCAGCGTTGAAAACCCCCGGGGGGGAGAGACCCAGTACTTC. This encodes CSVENPRGGETQYF.

This chain uses TRBV6-1 with TRBJ2-4; 10 nucleotides line up with TRBD2. This CDR3 spans 18 amino acids. Germline CDR1 is MNHNS and CDR2 is SASEGT. Trimming took 2 bases from V and 2 from J; bases not matched to a gene: 9. CDR3 region: CASSESSGGPGSKNIQYF. The CDR3 DNA reads as TGTGCCAGCAGTGAATCTAGCGGGGGCCCCGGGTCCAAAAACATTCAGTACTTC.

The chain combines TRBV7-2 with TRBJ1-4; tentative D call: TRBD1 (6 bases). The CDR3 has 13 amino acids. Between the trimmed V and J ends, which lost 6 bases and 9 bases, there was a span of 14 bases. Looked up from germline, CDR1 is SGHTA and CDR2 is FQGNSA. CDR3 DNA: TGTGCCAGCAGTTACTCGACAGGAAAAAAACTGTTTTTT. It translates to CASSYSTGKKLFF.

The V gene is TRBV5-4, the J gene TRBJ1-1; D is perhaps TRBD1 (5 bases). Per germline, CDR1 SGHNT and CDR2 YYREEE (reference sequence). The ends were cut back, 4 bases at V and 8 bases at J, with 15 bases in the middle. The CDR3 sequence is 13 residues long. This chain's CDR3 is CASSPPGGLEAFF. The CDR3 DNA sequence: TGTGCCAGCAGCCCTCCGGGGGGTCTAGAAGCTTTCTTT.

V is TRBV19 and J is TRBJ1-2; 8 positions match TRBD1. The CDR3 loop spans 16 amino acids. Losses at the gene ends were 2 bases for V and 7 bases for J; bases not matched to a gene: 12. Germline CDR1 reads LNHDA; CDR2 reads SQIVND (reference sequence). CDR3 region: CASSIISQGQESGYTF. In nucleotides, the CDR3 is TGTGCCAGTAGTATAATAAGTCAGGGACAGGAATCTGGCTACACCTTC.

This sequence joins TRBV4-2 and TRBJ2-5; the D gene is possibly TRBD2 (6 bases). The CDR3 is 15 amino acids. Trimming took off 3 bases at V and 3 bases at J, with 14 bases between the two ends. Per the germline V gene, CDR1 is LGHNA and CDR2 is YNFKEQ. The CDR3 protein is CASSQSRDLEETQYF. DNA of the CDR3: TGTGCCAGCAGCCAGAGCCGGGACTTAGAAGAGACCCAGTACTTC.

The rearrangement joins TRBV29-1 to TRBJ1-3; no clear D. The CDR3 is 14 residues long. Germline values: CDR1 SQVTM, CDR2 ANQGSEA. Trimming took 4 bases from V and 3 from J, leaving 13 bases between them. The CDR3 DNA is TGCAGCGTTGGTCTGGAGCCGGGTGGAAACACCATATATTTT. It translates to CSVGLEPGGNTIYF. The whole variable domain, remainder taken from reference TRBV29-1 and TRBJ1-3, is SAVISQKPSRDICQRGTSLTIQCQVDSQVTMMFWYRQQPGQSLTLIATANQGSEATYESGFVIDKFPISRPNLTFSTLTVSNMSPEDSSIYLCSVGLEPGGNTIYFGEGSWLTVV.

This chain uses TRBV30 with TRBJ2-3, with TRBD1 matching 8 bases. The ends lost 3 bases at V and 10 bases at J; junction bases unmatched: 15. Germline CDR1 reads GTSNPN; CDR2 reads SVGIG (reference sequence). There are 15 residues in the CDR3. The CDR3 region has the DNA TGTGCCTGGAGCGGAGACAGGGGAGGATATGGGGCGCAGTATTTT. Translation: CAWSGDRGGYGAQYF.

The V gene is TRBV30, the J gene TRBJ2-7; TRBD2 matches at 7 bases. Germline V CDR1 and CDR2: GTSNPN, SVGIG (reference sequence). This CDR3 spans 14 amino acids. J was trimmed by 4 bases and V by 5 bases; bases with no gene match: 11. The CDR3 spells CAWGGGLGLYEQYF. For the CDR3, the DNA is TGTGCCTGGGGGGGAGGACTAGGTCTGTACGAGCAGTACTTC.

This clone showed up just a few times. The chain is built from TRBV4-2 and TRBJ1-5; D is unclear. Germline CDR1 reads LGHNA; CDR2 reads YNFKEQ. The V gene lost 0 bases and the J gene lost 7 bases, with 7 bases spanning the gap. The CDR3 has 13 amino acids. For the CDR3, the DNA is TGTGCCAGCAGCCAAGATCGGGGACAGCCCCAGCATTTT. It translates to CASSQDRGQPQHF.

This clone was detected once. The genes are TRBV29-1 and TRBJ2-7; D perhaps matches TRBD2 (5 bases). The V end was cut by 0 bases, the J end by 6 bases, with 18 bases between. Germline CDR1 SQVTM, CDR2 ANQGSEA. This CDR3 has 15 residues. The CDR3 bases are TGCAGCGTTGAAGATCCTCTGCGTCAGGCGGGCGAGCAGTACTTC. Protein sequence: CSVEDPLRQAGEQYF.

This clone has a single count. The rearrangement uses TRBV4-3 and TRBJ1-1; perhaps TRBD1 as D (6 bases). With 3 bases removed from V and 2 bases from J, the gap between germline ends came to 7 bases. Germline assignment: CDR1 LGHNA and CDR2 YSLEER. This CDR3 has 13 amino acids. The CDR3: CASSQDRNTEAFF. CDR3 sequence (DNA): TGCGCCAGCAGCCAGGACAGAAACACTGAAGCTTTCTTT.

The chain combines TRBV30 with TRBJ1-3; weak D call: TRBD1 (6 bases). V was shortened by 3 bases and J by 8 bases, with 20 bases between the two germline ends. Germline V CDR1 and CDR2: GTSNPN, SVGIG (reference sequence). The CDR3 spans 15 residues. Here the CDR3 DNA reads TGTGCCTGGAGGGCCCACGGCGGGGGCGCGGACACCATATATTTT. This encodes CAWRAHGGGADTIYF. The whole variable domain, remainder taken from reference TRBV30 and TRBJ1-3, is SQTIHQWPATLVQPVGSPLSLECTVEGTSNPNLYWYRQAAGRGLQLLFYSVGIGQISSEVPQNLSASRPQDRQFILSSKKLLLSDSGFYLCAWRAHGGGADTIYFGEGSWLTVV.

The genes are TRBV6-5 and TRBJ1-1; D is unresolved. V was trimmed by 2 bases and J by 0 bases, leaving 7 bases between them. Germline assignment: CDR1 MNHEY and CDR2 SVGAGI. The CDR3 totals 14 residues. In DNA form, the CDR3 reads TGTGCCAGCAGTTACCAGGAAATGAACACTGAAGCTTTCTTT. Amino acids: CASSYQEMNTEAFF.

This clone showed up just once. The chain carries TRBV20-1 and TRBJ1-4, with no clear D. Per the germline V gene, CDR1 is DFQATT and CDR2 is SNEGSKA (reference sequence). CDR3 length: 11 amino acids. V dropped 0 bases and J dropped 7 bases, with 3 bases sitting between them. CDR3 DNA: TGCAGTGCTAGAGATCGTGAAAAACTGTTTTTT. Translated, it gives CSARDREKLFF.

The chain is built from TRBV7-9 and TRBJ2-1; D is uncertain. V lost 1 base to trimming and J lost 7 bases, with 5 bases between them. From germline, CDR1 is SEHNR and CDR2 FQNEAQ (reference sequence). The CDR3 runs 12 residues. The CDR3 here is CASSLGENEQFF. CDR3 in DNA: TGTGCCAGCAGCTTAGGCGAGAATGAGCAGTTCTTC.